This is a list of T cell receptor beta chains from one sample in a study of blood T cell repertoires in COVID-19. Some clones are missing from TCRdb's copy, which holds only in-frame ones; the method was immunoSEQ multiplex PCR. The sample includes around 86,000 clones, around four fifths of them seen just once. Input material: peripheral blood. The source of these receptors is a human donor in a cohort sampled during active COVID-19. Each CDR3 is given with its conserved first and last residue. The D gene is left open where the match is weak. Rows give clone size only sometimes, using once, few, many, or a class for an expanded clone.

CDR3 | DNA | J | D | V | size
CASSLFPSDSVPYEQYF | TGTGCCAGCAGTTTATTCCCCTCGGACAGCGTTCCCTACGAGCAGTACTTC | TRBJ2-7 | - | TRBV28 | -
CASSLAVAGELFF | TGCGCCAGCAGCTTGGCTGTAGCCGGGGAGCTGTTTTTT | TRBJ2-2 | - | TRBV5-1 | -
CASSRTGDSSYEQYF | TGCGCCAGCAGCCGCACAGGGGACTCCTCCTACGAGCAGTACTTC | TRBJ2-7 | - | TRBV5-1 | -
CATGTSGTQYF | TGTGCCACCGGGACTTCTGGGACCCAGTACTTC | TRBJ2-5 | - | TRBV28 | -
CASSLAKPGDAFWGYTF | TGTGCCAGCAGCTTAGCTAAGCCAGGGGACGCTTTCTGGGGCTACACCTTC | TRBJ1-2 | - | TRBV7-9 | -
CASRLGQNSPLHF | TGTGCCAGCAGGTTGGGACAGAATTCACCCCTCCACTTT | TRBJ1-6 | TRBD1 | TRBV2 | -
CASSQGTTGNYGYTF | TGTGCCAGCAGCCAAGGAACCACCGGGAACTATGGCTACACCTTC | TRBJ1-2 | - | TRBV3-1/TRBV3-2 | -
CASSLRQVQGDTQYF | TGTGCCAGCAGTCTTCGACAGGTTCAGGGAGATACGCAGTATTTT | TRBJ2-3 | - | TRBV27 | -
CASSNLLRGATGELFF | TGTGCCAGCAGCAACTTGCTCAGGGGGGCCACCGGGGAGCTGTTTTTT | TRBJ2-2 | - | TRBV21-1 | -
CASSYRLAGTGELFF | TGTGCCAGCAGTTATCGACTAGCGGGAACCGGGGAGCTGTTTTTT | TRBJ2-2 | TRBD2 | TRBV6-6 | once
CASSLIGGRGSGANVLTF | TGTGCCAGCAGCTTGATTGGCGGGAGAGGCTCTGGGGCCAACGTCCTGACTTTC | TRBJ2-6 | TRBD2 | TRBV5-4 | -
CASSLAAGGLAYEQYF | TGCGCCAGCAGCTTGGCGGCGGGAGGTCTCGCCTACGAGCAGTACTTC | TRBJ2-7 | TRBD2 | TRBV5-1 | -
CATSDPLAGEQFF | TGTGCCACCAGTGATCCGTTAGCCGGGGAGCAGTTCTTC | TRBJ2-1 | - | TRBV24-1 | once
CAISDRGLNTGELFF | TGTGCCATCAGTGACAGGGGTTTGAACACCGGGGAGCTGTTTTTT | TRBJ2-2 | - | TRBV10-3 | once
CASSRDRGQVTEAFF | TGTGCCAGCAGCAGGGACAGGGGGCAAGTCACTGAAGCTTTCTTT | TRBJ1-1 | TRBD1 | TRBV2 | once
CASSIFPPGLGEQYF | TGTGCCAGTAGTATATTCCCGCCGGGACTAGGTGAGCAGTACTTC | TRBJ2-7 | TRBD2 | TRBV19 | -
CASRSFRGGNTEAFF | TGTGCCAGCAGATCTTTCAGGGGTGGGAACACTGAAGCTTTCTTT | TRBJ1-1 | - | TRBV6-5 | few
CASSDTGTRTFF | TGTGCCAGCAGCGATACCGGGACTAGGACGTTCTTC | TRBJ2-1 | TRBD2 | TRBV12-3/TRBV12-4 | -
CASSRTGSEKLFF | TGTGCCAGCAGCCGGACAGGGAGTGAAAAACTGTTTTTT | TRBJ1-4 | TRBD1 | TRBV6-5 | -
CASSTTGGANIQYF | TGTGCCAGCAGCACGACAGGGGGCGCGAACATTCAGTACTTC | TRBJ2-4 | TRBD1 | TRBV7-2 | -
CASSRSGGVYEQYF | TGTGCCAGCAGCCGTAGCGGGGGTGTGTACGAGCAGTACTTC | TRBJ2-7 | TRBD2 | TRBV5-4 | -
CASSQGLSGTDTQYF | TGTGCCAGCAGCCAGGGACTCTCCGGCACAGATACGCAGTATTTT | TRBJ2-3 | - | TRBV6-6 | -
CASSQGTLHGYTF | TGTGCCAGCAGCCAAGGGACACTCCATGGCTACACCTTC | TRBJ1-2 | - | TRBV3-1/TRBV3-2 | -
CASSLWTGGNTEAFF | TGTGCCAGCAGCCTCTGGACAGGGGGGAACACTGAAGCTTTCTTT | TRBJ1-1 | TRBD1 | TRBV3-1/TRBV3-2 | -
CASSSDAVGEQYF | TGTGCCAGCAGCTCAGACGCGGTTGGGGAGCAGTACTTC | TRBJ2-7 | - | TRBV7-3 | -
CASSRGGENIQYF | TGTGCCAGCAGCCGCGGGGGGGAGAACATTCAGTACTTC | TRBJ2-4 | TRBD2 | TRBV6-5 | -
CASSDPLTRLAASSYNEQFF | TGTGCCAGCAGTGACCCCTTGACGAGACTAGCGGCCAGCTCCTACAATGAGCAGTTCTTC | TRBJ2-1 | TRBD2 | TRBV6-2/TRBV6-3 | -
CASSQGGNLGGGYTF | TGTGCCAGCAGCCAAGGCGGAAACCTCGGGGGTGGCTACACCTTC | TRBJ1-2 | - | TRBV3-1/TRBV3-2 | -
CATSVGQTGYTF | TGTGCCACCAGCGTAGGACAGACTGGTTACACCTTC | TRBJ1-2 | - | TRBV15 | -
CASRKTGLDEQYF | TGTGCCAGCAGAAAGACAGGGCTGGACGAGCAGTACTTC | TRBJ2-7 | TRBD1 | TRBV2 | once
CASSVARQGGGYTF | TGTGCCAGCAGTGTGGCGAGGCAGGGTGGTGGCTACACCTTC | TRBJ1-2 | - | TRBV2 | -
CASSFEVVEQFF | TGTGCCAGCAGCTTTGAAGTAGTTGAGCAGTTCTTC | TRBJ2-1 | - | TRBV6-5 | -
CASSLGTLDYGYTF | TGCGCCAGCAGCTTGGGGACTTTAGACTATGGCTACACCTTC | TRBJ1-2 | - | TRBV5-1 | -